Listed below are T cell receptor beta chains from one sample, sequenced in a study of blood T cell repertoires in COVID-19. The data were produced by immunoSEQ multiplex PCR, yet TCRdb's version contains in-frame clones alone and is incomplete. The sample records around 130,000 clones, roughly 80% being singletons. Source material: peripheral blood. The source of these receptors is a woman of 80 years or more with acute or convalescent COVID-19. Each CDR3 is given with its conserved first and last residue.

15,TRBV11-2,CASSSRLNSYNEQFF
16,TRBV19,CASSMPGQGPQETQYF
13,TRBV5-6,CASSGTVTYEQYF
17,TRBV23-1,CASSVRTSGRNTGELFF
14,TRBV10-2,CASRPGHNTGELFF
13,TRBV6-5,CASSPDRGQLQYF
14,TRBV9,CASSPQRTGNEQFF
13,TRBV7-9,CASSWVPQGEQFF
14,TRBV7-9,CASSSTSGSNEQFF
19,TRBV5-1,CASSLGLAGGIVIYNEQFF
16,TRBV6-5,CASSYLLGQKNTEAFF
14,TRBV10-2,CASSTSGPYNEQFF
13,TRBV18,CASSPPMNTEAFF
14,TRBV2,CASRGLAGDYEQYF
13,TRBV7-2,CASSTRAQGPQFF
17,TRBV3-1/TRBV3-2,CASSQSRGGLAKNIQYF
15,TRBV7-6,CASSLVAVGGTEAFF
15,TRBV5-1,CASRTRDIGYSPLHF
17,TRBV27,CASSSGRLVRGTDTQYF
16,TRBV2,CASSKEGQRNTGELFF
15,TRBV9,CASSAAPIAADTQYF
14,TRBV18,CASSPPARGTEAFF
15,TRBV10-3,CAISEFGQGNYGYTF
14,TRBV25-1,CASTLWAPADTQYF
15,TRBV12-5,CASGLASQENTEAFF
16,TRBV7-9,CASSQISGTAYNEQFF
12,TRBV20-1,CSASPRGVEQYF
15,TRBV11-3,CASSLGTSGEETQYF
14,TRBV19,CASSMLNRIYGYTF
15,TRBV5-6,CASSLLSGDSYEQYF
15,TRBV3-1/TRBV3-2,CASSQDPRQAYEQYF
14,TRBV18,CASSPTGFGNTIYF
14,TRBV19,CASSIRVGGAEAFF
16,TRBV15,CATSIRLAGNNSPLHF
14,TRBV7-9,CASSSYRDNSPLHF
14,TRBV2,CASSLQPTNEKLFF
15,TRBV6-5,CASSTDRDYRREQFF
14,TRBV7-9,CASSPTSSGAEAFF
16,TRBV27,CASSQLPRGMNTEAFF
15,TRBV6-1,CASSEVRGANEKLFF
14,TRBV18,CASSVQTGNTEAFF
14,TRBV7-2,CASTPGQGTDTQYF